This T cell receptor beta chain is drawn from a study of T cell clones after liver transplantation. Turning to the study itself: Pre-transplant mixed lymphocyte reactions yielded third-party-reactive TCRbeta sequences as comparators for graft-donor-reactive sequences. The study, taken as a whole, reports: In two subjects, few donor cells limited the measurable donor-reactive repertoire. In 5 of 8 subjects, circulating graft-donor-reactive CD4 TCRbeta sequences fell significantly after transplant.

Trimming stripped 7 bases from V and 7 bases from J, with 16 bases between. CDR1 SEHNR and CDR2 FQNEAQ come from the germline V gene (reference sequence). The CDR3 is made up of 14 amino acids. Thawed unstimulated PBMCs were FACS-sorted by CD3, CD4 and CD8 into two populations. This table comes from immunoSEQ multiplex PCR, and its TCRdb copy is limited to in-frame clones, with some not included. This table holds over 45,000 clones, roughly 71% found once. Worth noting for this clone: Its antigen is unidentified.

The receptor's source is a human patient who received a liver transplant. The graft donor may have contributed some T cells. The chain links TRBV7-9 to TRBJ1-4; the D gene is possibly TRBD1 (5 bases). Material: CD4+ T cells from blood, obtained roughly 56 months after liver transplant. The CDR3 DNA is TGTGCCAGCACCTCAGCAGGGCGGACTGAAAAACTGTTTTTT. This gives the protein CASTSAGRTEKLFF.